This TCR beta chain stems from a study of technical replicates of blood from a few donors. The ends were cut back, 5 bases at V and 5 bases at J, with 13 bases in the middle. Germline CDR1 reads SGHVS; CDR2 reads FQNEAQ. CDR3 size: 13 residues. Sequencing used immunoSEQ multiplex PCR; TCRdb keeps in-frame clones, though not all of them. Of 55,000 to 80,000 clones in the sample, under 90% are singletons; the top ten hold 4% to 5.5%. The chain joins TRBV7-8 to TRBJ2-7; D not resolved. The specimen was PBMCs. This TCR derives from a human donor in good health. Some clones in this sample may be carry-over from other donors' samples. In DNA, the CDR3 is TGTGCCAGCAGCAACTACCCCCCCAACGAGCAGTACTTC. Protein: CASSNYPPNEQYF.